The entry below gives a single T cell receptor (beta chain) sequence along with its context. This entry is derived from a study of blood T cell repertoires in COVID-19. About the study: Some COVID-19 samples were acute and others convalescent; all came from the United States, Italy and Spain. T cells, B-cell-depleted T cells, or PBMCs provided the cDNA or gDNA that served as material.

Per the authors' pipeline: Using reference gene primer amplification, nucleated cell counts were estimated. Sequencing used immunoSEQ multiplex PCR; TCRdb keeps in-frame clones, though not all of them. Clonal size and the V and J genes are those of that table, whereas D and trimming came from the DNA. This sample has approximately 300,000 clones, with around four fifths found just once. The sample was peripheral blood. The source of this sequence is a woman aged 45 to 65 with acute or convalescent COVID-19.

The CDR3 DNA sequence: TGTGCCAGTAGTACCAGTGGAGGAGTGGACACCATATATTTT. The encoded protein is CASSTSGGVDTIYF. The chain couples TRBV19 to TRBJ1-3; D is undetermined. CDR1 is LNHDA, CDR2 SQIVND, per germline (reference sequence). Trimming cost V 4 bases and J 8 bases, with 15 bases left between them. This CDR3 spans 14 amino acids.